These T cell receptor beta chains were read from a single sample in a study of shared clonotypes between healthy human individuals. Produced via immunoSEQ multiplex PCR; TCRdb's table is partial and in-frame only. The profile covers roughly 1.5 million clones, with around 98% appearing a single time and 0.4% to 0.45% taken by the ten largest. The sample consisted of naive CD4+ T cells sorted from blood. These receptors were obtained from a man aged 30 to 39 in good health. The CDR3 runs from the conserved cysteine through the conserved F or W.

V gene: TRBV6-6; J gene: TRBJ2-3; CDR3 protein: CASSKMGQGRTDTQYF
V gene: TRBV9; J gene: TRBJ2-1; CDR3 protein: CASSVGLAGVSEQFF
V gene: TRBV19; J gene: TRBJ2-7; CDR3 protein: CASSIPGQGSYEQYF
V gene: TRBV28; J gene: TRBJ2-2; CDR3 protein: CASSPRGGSTGELFF
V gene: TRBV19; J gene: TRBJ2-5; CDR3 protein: CASSIGTGAGETQYF
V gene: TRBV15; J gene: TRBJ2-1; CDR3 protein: CATSTGTYNEQFF
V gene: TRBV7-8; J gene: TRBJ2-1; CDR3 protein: CASSLQLHNEQFF
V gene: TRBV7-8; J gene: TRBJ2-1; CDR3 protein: CASSPWGGRSHNEQFF
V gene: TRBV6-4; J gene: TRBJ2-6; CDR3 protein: CASSVSNVSPGANVLTF
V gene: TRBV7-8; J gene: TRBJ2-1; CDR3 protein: CASSLVPPVGNEQFF
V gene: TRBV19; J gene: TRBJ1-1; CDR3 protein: CASSIRLNTEAFF
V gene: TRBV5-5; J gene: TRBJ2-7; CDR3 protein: CASSVGQSYEQYF
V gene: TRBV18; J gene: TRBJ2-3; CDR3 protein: CASSPPTGGFITDTQYF
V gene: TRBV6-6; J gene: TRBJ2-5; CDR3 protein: CASSYSQETQYF
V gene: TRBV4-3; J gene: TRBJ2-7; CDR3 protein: CASSQVVGYEQYF
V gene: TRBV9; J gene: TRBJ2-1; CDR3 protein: CASSVDLANEQFF
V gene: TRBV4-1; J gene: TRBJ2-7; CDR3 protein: CASSQRTFSSGRYEQYF
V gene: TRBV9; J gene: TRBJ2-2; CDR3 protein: CASSPQLFLDTGELFF
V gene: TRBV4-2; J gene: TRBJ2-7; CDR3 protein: CASSTPRGDYEQYF
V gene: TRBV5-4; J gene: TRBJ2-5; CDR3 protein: CASSLEIQETQYF
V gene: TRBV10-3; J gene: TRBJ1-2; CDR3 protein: CAISEPDRAYLYTF
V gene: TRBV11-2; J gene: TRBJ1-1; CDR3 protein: CASSFIGNSEAFF
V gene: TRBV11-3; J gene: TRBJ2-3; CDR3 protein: CASSRTGSTDTQYF
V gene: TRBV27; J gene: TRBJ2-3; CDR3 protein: CATSSGKAGIGTQYF
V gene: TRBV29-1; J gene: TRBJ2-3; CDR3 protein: CSSHRGDTQYF
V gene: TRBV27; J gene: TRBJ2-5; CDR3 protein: CASRATGTSVRQETQYF
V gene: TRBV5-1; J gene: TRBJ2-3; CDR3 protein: CASVSDRTTSTDTQYF
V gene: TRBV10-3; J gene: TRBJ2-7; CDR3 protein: CAIRVAYEQYF
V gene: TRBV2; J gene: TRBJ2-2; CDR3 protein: CASTERRRNTGELFF
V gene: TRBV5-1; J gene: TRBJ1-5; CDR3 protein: CASNNREDSNQPQHF
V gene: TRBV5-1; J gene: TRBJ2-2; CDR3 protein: CASSPGLAGGGTGELFF
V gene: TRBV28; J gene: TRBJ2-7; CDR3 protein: CASSRTRGTTYEQYF
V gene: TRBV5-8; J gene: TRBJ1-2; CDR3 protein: CASSLANRESSGYTF
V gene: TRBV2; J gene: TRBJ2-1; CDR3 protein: CASSRTLAGGRDEQFF
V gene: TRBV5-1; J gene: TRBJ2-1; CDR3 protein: CASSSLGSGSLKGNKDPSYNEQFF
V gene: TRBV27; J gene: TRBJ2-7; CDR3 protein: CASRLRPLAGVSYEQYF
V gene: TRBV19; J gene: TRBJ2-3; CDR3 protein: CASSKYRGRTDTQYF
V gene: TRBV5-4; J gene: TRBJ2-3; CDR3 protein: CASSLSVPDTQYF
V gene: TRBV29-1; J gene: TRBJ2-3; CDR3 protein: CSVRAGTQYF
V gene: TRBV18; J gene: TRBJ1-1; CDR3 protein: CASSPTLGWNTEAFF
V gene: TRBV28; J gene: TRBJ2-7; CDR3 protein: CASSLRQSTYEQYF
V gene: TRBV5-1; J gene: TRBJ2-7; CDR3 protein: CASSPGTSGSNEQYF
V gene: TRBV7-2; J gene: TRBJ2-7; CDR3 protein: CASSASAGTLNEQYF
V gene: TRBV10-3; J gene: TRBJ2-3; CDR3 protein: CAISRDSGISTDTQYF
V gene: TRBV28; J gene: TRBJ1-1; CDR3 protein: CASSEGQGLSTEAFF
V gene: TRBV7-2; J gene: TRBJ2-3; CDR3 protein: CASATRLAGGLDTQYF
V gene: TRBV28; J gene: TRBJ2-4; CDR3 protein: CASSLRRGAKNIQYF
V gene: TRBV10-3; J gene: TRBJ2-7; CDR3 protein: CALQEAGGYEQYF
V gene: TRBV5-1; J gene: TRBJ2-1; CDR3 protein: CASREYNEQFF
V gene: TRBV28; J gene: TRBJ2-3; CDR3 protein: CASSDNRDSYTDTQYF
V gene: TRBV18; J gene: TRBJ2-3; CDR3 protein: CASSPLLGTQRTDTQYF
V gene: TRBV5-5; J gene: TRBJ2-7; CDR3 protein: CASSHLWEAYEQYF
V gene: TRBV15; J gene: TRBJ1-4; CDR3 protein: CATSREFGDPWEKLFF
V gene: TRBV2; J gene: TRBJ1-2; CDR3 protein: CASSEAEDGYTF
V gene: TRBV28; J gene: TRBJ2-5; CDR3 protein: CASRPSQFSGTGSGETQYF
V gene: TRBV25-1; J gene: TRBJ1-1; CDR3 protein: CASSDPRGHKVEAFF
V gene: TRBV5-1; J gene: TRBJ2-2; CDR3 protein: CASSSSVTSGRASTSQGELFF